This TCR beta chain stems from a study of cytomegalovirus exposure and HLA in healthy donors. In germline, CDR1 is SGHAT, CDR2 FQNNGV. Trimming took 3 bases from V and 5 from J, leaving 16 bases between them. The CDR3 has 15 amino acids. This clone was detected only once. Both 60 Vbeta primers and 13 Jbeta primers went into the PCR. Produced via immunoSEQ multiplex PCR; TCRdb's table is partial and in-frame only. Here the sample spans about 200,000 clones, approximately 85% being singletons. This sequence originates from a woman aged 50 to 60 in good health and CMV-seropositive. The sequenced material came from PBMCs. V and J are TRBV11-2 and TRBJ1-2, with TRBD1 as a possible D gene (5 bases). DNA of the CDR3: TGTGCCAGCAGCTTCGACAGCTCTGACCCTTATGGCTACACCTTC. This codes for CASSFDSSDPYGYTF.